Below, 11 T cell receptor beta chains from the same sample are listed, as sequenced in a study of cytomegalovirus exposure and HLA in healthy donors. Data came from immunoSEQ multiplex PCR; TCRdb stores just in-frame clones and leaves some out. This table holds more than 250,000 clones, approximately 90% found once. Sequencing was done on a sample of PBMCs. The origin of the receptors is a woman aged 25 to 39 in good health and CMV-seropositive.

V and J are TRBV27 and TRBJ2-7; 8 nucleotides align to TRBD2. The CDR3 is 16 residues long. V was pared by 1 base and J by 0 bases, with 5 bases of the junction left unmatched. The germline V gene encodes CDR1 MNHEY and CDR2 SMNVEV (reference sequence). The chain's CDR3 is CASSLLRGAPSYEQYF. CDR3 DNA: TGTGCCAGCAGTTTATTGCGGGGGGCCCCCTCCTACGAGCAGTACTTC.

The chain couples TRBV28 to TRBJ2-7, with D hard to call. Trimming took off 6 bases at V and 4 bases at J, with 13 bases between the two ends. The CDR3 is 13 amino acids. The V gene's germline CDR1 is MDHEN and CDR2 SYDVKM. As DNA, the CDR3 is TGTGCCAGCAGCCCCGGGTGGCCGTACGAGCAGTACTTC. Its translation: CASSPGWPYEQYF.

V and J are TRBV5-1 and TRBJ1-4; D is ambiguous. In germline, CDR1 is SGHRS, CDR2 YFSETQ. CDR3 length: 16 amino acids. Trimming cost V 0 bases and J 1 base, with 10 bases left between them. CDR3 region: CASSLDRRGTNEKLFF. CDR3 sequence (DNA): TGCGCCAGCAGCTTGGACCGGCGGGGAACTAATGAAAAACTGTTTTTT. Combining the CDR3 with reference TRBV5-1 and TRBJ1-4 gives the whole variable domain KAGVTQTPRYLIKTRGQQVTLSCSPISGHRSVSWYQQTPGQGLQFLFEYFSETQRNKGNFPGRFSGRQFSNSRSEMNVSTLELGDSALYLCASSLDRRGTNEKLFFGSGTQLSVL.

This clone came up once. The chain employs TRBV6-5 and TRBJ1-1; D is uncertain. V gave up 0 bases and J gave up 4 bases, with 9 bases separating them. The CDR3 spans 14 residues. CDR1 is MNHEY, CDR2 SVGAGI, per germline. CDR3 protein: CASSYSGPFTEAFF. In nucleotides, the CDR3 is TGTGCCAGCAGTTACTCCGGGCCGTTCACTGAAGCTTTCTTT.

The chain employs TRBV5-1 and TRBJ2-5, with 10 bases matching TRBD1. Germline assignment: CDR1 SGHRS and CDR2 YFSETQ. J gave up 1 base and V 4 bases, and 7 bases lay outside the gene matches. The CDR3 runs to 16 residues. The CDR3 spells CASSAGQGIGQETQYF. Written as DNA, the CDR3 is TGCGCCAGCAGCGCGGGACAGGGGATTGGCCAAGAGACCCAGTACTTC.

This clone has only one observation. The V call is TRBV6-1, the J call TRBJ2-5; 11 nucleotides align to TRBD2. Unmatched junction bases numbered 5, after V lost 5 bases and J lost 3 bases. The germline V gene encodes CDR1 MNHNS and CDR2 SASEGT. The CDR3 is 15 residues long. The CDR3: CASSRLLAGEETQYF. Here the CDR3 DNA reads TGTGCCAGCAGTCGACTACTAGCGGGGGAAGAGACCCAGTACTTC.

The DNA for the CDR3 is TGTGCCAGCAGTTTATGGGTTAACGGGGAGCTGTTTTTT. Its protein is CASSLWVNGELFF. The chain is built from TRBV28 and TRBJ2-2; D is undetermined. Germline CDR1 and CDR2: MDHEN and SYDVKM. The V end lost 0 bases, the J end lost 7 bases, and 6 bases lay between the germline ends. The CDR3 has 13 residues.

The CDR3 is CASSVLTGATEAFF. DNA for the CDR3: TGTGCCAGCAGCGTCTTGACAGGGGCCACTGAAGCTTTCTTT. The chain uses TRBV9 and TRBJ1-1, with TRBD1 matching 8 bases. The germline gives CDR1 SGDLS, CDR2 YYNGEE. The trim removed 2 bases at V and 4 bases at J, leaving 4 bases unmatched. The length of the CDR3 is 14 residues.

This CDR3 is CASSQVQGGNTIYF. The CDR3 coding sequence is TGCGCCAGCAGCCAGGTACAGGGTGGAAACACCATATATTTT. The chain carries TRBV4-1 and TRBJ1-3; a possible D gene is TRBD1 (6 bases). Germline CDR1 MGHRA, CDR2 YSYEKL. The CDR3 is 14 amino acids. The germline V and J ends were trimmed by 3 bases and 3 bases, with 9 bases remaining between them.

The chain carries TRBV7-6 and TRBJ2-2; D perhaps matches TRBD2 (5 bases). The CDR3 loop spans 15 amino acids. Germline-derived CDR1 and CDR2 are SGHVS and FNYEAQ. V shed 1 base and J shed 7 bases, with 13 bases lying between them. This chain's CDR3 is CASSLGLGSNGELFF. CDR3 nucleotides: TGTGCCAGCAGCTTAGGGTTGGGGAGCAACGGGGAGCTGTTTTTT.

This clone was picked up a small number of times. The chain couples TRBV28 to TRBJ1-2; 9 positions agree with TRBD1. From germline, CDR1 is MDHEN and CDR2 SYDVKM. With 5 bases clipped from V and 8 bases from J, the junction kept 9 bases outside the gene matches. There are 14 residues in the CDR3. The DNA for the CDR3 is TGTGCCAGCAGTCCACCCGGGACAGGGAAAGGCTACACCTTC. This translates into CASSPPGTGKGYTF.